This T cell receptor (beta chain) appears in the sequencing data of a study of T-cell reconstitution after alpha-beta-depleted transplantation in children. The study's findings and limits: High day-60 TCRbeta diversity in some patients came from surviving recipient T cells and thymic progenitors. Two months or so post-transplant, alpha-beta T cells reportedly derived from several hundred expanded graft clones. Fresh T-cell production supplied most of the T-cell counts and diversity seen one year after transplant.

Turning to this clonotype: What it binds is unknown.

A library of TCRbeta sequences, prepared with unique molecular identifiers, was generated. TCRdb fed the PCR reads into MiXCR, producing one record per CDR3 protein. The data contain approximately 85,000 distinct CDR3 sequences, roughly a sixth of them singletons. This sequence originates from a male patient aged 2 to 9 who had a stem cell transplant for acute lymphoblastic leukemia, so the T cells may come from the graft donor. This sample comprised PBMCs, mostly from graft donor cells, obtained 180 days after TCRalphabeta/CD19-depleted stem cell transplant.

CDR3 loop: CSAGAPRGGYNEQFF. The CDR3 DNA is TGCAGTGCTGGCGCTCCTCGCGGGGGATACAATGAGCAGTTCTTC. The chain uses TRBV20-1 and TRBJ2-1, with 7 bases identical to TRBD2. V gave up 5 bases and J gave up 4 bases; unmatched junction bases: 11. This CDR3 has 15 amino acids. In germline, CDR1 is DFQATT, CDR2 SNEGSKA (reference sequence).